This TCR beta chain originates from a study of brain T cells in children with intractable seizures. The sequenced cases were selected for having the highest brain T cell transcript signatures. Pre-surgery treatment included at least one anti-epileptic drug. In the case of this clone: The antigen remains unidentified.

Trimming left V 2 bases short and J 4 bases short, with 11 bases between. There are 14 residues in the CDR3. CDR1 is SNHLY, CDR2 FYNNEI, per germline. Some clones are missing from TCRdb's copy, which holds only in-frame ones; the method was immunoSEQ multiplex PCR. The sample lists fewer than 80,000 clones; roughly 95% were seen once. Study conclusions and caveats: Viral specificity was inferred only from CDR3 similarity; HCMV serostatus was unknown. Absence of clones before surgery may stem from lower sequencing depth.

The TCR was taken from a boy under three years old with focal cortical dysplasia and intractable seizures. The chain combines TRBV2 with TRBJ2-5, with no clear D. The specimen comprised peripheral blood, sampled at surgery. CDR3 coding DNA: TGTGCCAGCAGTGAAAGAAGGTTCGGAGAGACCCAGTACTTC. Protein: CASSERRFGETQYF. Together with reference TRBV2 and TRBJ2-5, the CDR3 gives the full variable domain: EPEVTQTPSHQVTQMGQEVILRCVPISNHLYFYWYRQILGQKVEFLVSFYNNEISEKSEIFDDQFSVERPDGSNFTLKIRSTKLEDSAMYFCASSERRFGETQYFGPGTRLLVL.